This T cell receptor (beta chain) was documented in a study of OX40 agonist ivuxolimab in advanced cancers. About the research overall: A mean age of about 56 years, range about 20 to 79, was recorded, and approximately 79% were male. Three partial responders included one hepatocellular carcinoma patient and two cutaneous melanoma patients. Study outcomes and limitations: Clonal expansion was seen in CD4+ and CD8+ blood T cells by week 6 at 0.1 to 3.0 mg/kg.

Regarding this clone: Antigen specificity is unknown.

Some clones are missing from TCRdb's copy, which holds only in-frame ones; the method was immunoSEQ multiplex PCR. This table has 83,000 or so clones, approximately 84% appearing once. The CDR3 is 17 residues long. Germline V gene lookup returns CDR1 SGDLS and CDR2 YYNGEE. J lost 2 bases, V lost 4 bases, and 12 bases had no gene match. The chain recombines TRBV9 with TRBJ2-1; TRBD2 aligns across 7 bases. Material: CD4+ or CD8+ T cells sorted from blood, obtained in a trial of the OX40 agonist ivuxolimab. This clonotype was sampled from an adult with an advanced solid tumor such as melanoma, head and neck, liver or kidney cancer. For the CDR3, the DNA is TGTGCCAGCAGCCCGCACGCCATAGCGGGTGCCTACAATGAGCAGTTCTTC. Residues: CASSPHAIAGAYNEQFF.